The 21 T cell receptor beta chains below were found in one sample sequenced in a study of CD8 T cells in ankylosing spondylitis. TCRdb passed the 5' RACE reads through MiXCR, listing each CDR3 protein once. The data show more than 150,000 distinct CDR3 sequences, around 13% seen once. What was sequenced was blood, either unsorted or a sorted T cell fraction (not recorded which). All receptors come from a male donor with ankylosing spondylitis or in good health (not recorded which).

This clonotype was picked up a small number of times. This chain connects TRBV19 to TRBJ2-2; weak D call: TRBD1 (5 bases). V lost 4 bases and J 3 bases, leaving 9 bases between the germline ends. The germline CDR1 and CDR2 sequences are LNHDA and SQIVND (reference sequence). The length of the CDR3 is 14 residues. The CDR3 protein is CASSKGADTGELFF. In DNA, the CDR3 is TGTGCCAGTAGTAAAGGGGCGGACACCGGGGAGCTGTTTTTT.

This clonotype was recorded at least ten times. The rearrangement uses TRBV4-1 and TRBJ1-5, with TRBD1 as a possible D gene (5 bases). CDR3 size: 14 residues. V was cut by 4 bases and J by 2 bases, with 9 bases left in between. CDR1 MGHRA and CDR2 YSYEKL come from the germline V gene. The CDR3 sequence: CASSLWDRNQPQHF. Written as DNA, the CDR3 is TGCGCCAGCAGCCTTTGGGACCGCAATCAGCCCCAGCATTTT.

This clonotype was seen more than once but under ten times. This chain joins TRBV11-2 and TRBJ2-2, with 8 bases fitting TRBD1. With 4 bases clipped from V and 5 bases from J, the junction kept 9 bases outside the gene matches. Germline assignment: CDR1 SGHAT and CDR2 FQNNGV. The CDR3 length is 16 residues. The DNA of the CDR3 is TGTGCCAGCAGCTCTCGGGACAGGTTGTGGACCGGGGAGCTGTTTTTT. It translates to CASSSRDRLWTGELFF. Variable domain in full (rest from reference TRBV11-2 and TRBJ2-2): EAGVAQSPRYKIIEKRQSVAFWCNPISGHATLYWYQQILGQGPKLLIQFQNNGVVDDSQLPKDRFSAERLKGVDSTLKIQPAKLEDSAVYLCASSSRDRLWTGELFFGEGSRLTVL.

This clonotype was observed at least ten times. The rearrangement joins TRBV7-9 to TRBJ2-1; D is possibly TRBD1 (5 bases). From germline, CDR1 is SEHNR and CDR2 FQNEAQ (reference sequence). CDR3 size: 14 residues. V dropped 1 base and J dropped 4 bases, with 8 bases sitting between them. The CDR3 coding sequence is TGTGCCAGCAGCTTAGAGACAGCGTACAATGAGCAGTTCTTC. This encodes CASSLETAYNEQFF.

This clonotype was counted between two and nine times. The rearrangement uses TRBV7-9 and TRBJ1-1, with 8 bases aligning to TRBD1. The CDR3 length is 14 residues. Germline trimming cut 5 bases from V and 5 bases from J; bases unmatched to any gene: 7. CDR1 and CDR2 from the germline V gene are SEHNR and FQNEAQ (reference sequence). CDR3 in amino acids: CASSGRGLGTEAFF. Written as DNA, the CDR3 is TGTGCCAGCAGCGGCAGGGGGCTAGGAACTGAAGCTTTCTTT.

The CDR3 protein is CASSPGQGLFGYTF. Here the CDR3 DNA reads TGTGCCAGCAGTCCGGGACAGGGGCTTTTTGGCTACACCTTC. The rearrangement links TRBV27 to TRBJ1-2; 10 bases fit TRBD1. The CDR3 extends over 14 amino acids. Germline CDR1 MNHEY, CDR2 SMNVEV (reference sequence). V was clipped by 5 bases and J by 7 bases; unmatched bases: 7.

The gene calls are TRBV2 and TRBJ2-7; 10 positions match TRBD1. From germline, CDR1 is SNHLY and CDR2 FYNNEI. Unmatched junction bases numbered 6, after V lost 4 bases and J lost 3 bases. There are 15 residues in the CDR3. The CDR3 DNA is TGTGCCAGCAGTGCCTGGACAGGGGGTGGCTACGAGCAGTACTTC. Encoded protein: CASSAWTGGGYEQYF.

In this sample, this clonotype turned up a few times. This chain uses TRBV27 with TRBJ2-1; D is unresolved. Trimming shortened V by 3 bases and J by 8 bases, and 11 bases separated the two germline ends. Germline V CDR1 and CDR2: MNHEY, SMNVEV (reference sequence). The CDR3 is 13 residues long. The CDR3 region has the DNA TGTGCCAGCAGTTTCTGGACGCCCTATGAGCAGTTCTTC. The encoded protein is CASSFWTPYEQFF.

This clonotype has more than one count but fewer than ten. The chain carries TRBV6-1 and TRBJ2-1, with D tentatively TRBD2 (6 bases). This CDR3 has 15 amino acids. The V gene's germline CDR1 is MNHNS and CDR2 SASEGT. V was cut by 5 bases and J by 3 bases, with 14 bases left in between. The CDR3 DNA sequence: TGTGCCAGCAGTCCCGGGACTTTACACTACAATGAGCAGTTCTTC. Its protein is CASSPGTLHYNEQFF.

There are a few counts of this clonotype. V usage is TRBV29-1 and J usage is TRBJ2-2; TRBD1 might be the D (5 bases). This CDR3 contains 13 residues. V lost 4 bases and J 5 bases, leaving 11 bases between the germline ends. The V gene's germline CDR1 is SQVTM and CDR2 ANQGSEA. CDR3 loop: CSVVDTGTGELFF. CDR3 DNA: TGCAGCGTTGTGGACACCGGGACCGGGGAGCTGTTTTTT.

This clonotype was detected many times. V gene TRBV2 combines with J gene TRBJ2-1; maybe TRBD2 (5 bases). This CDR3 spans 17 amino acids. V shed 2 bases and J shed 0 bases, with 14 bases lying between them. The germline gives CDR1 SNHLY, CDR2 FYNNEI. The CDR3 sequence: CASSESVGLASYNEQFF. The CDR3 DNA reads TGTGCCAGCAGTGAAAGTGTAGGACTTGCCTCCTACAATGAGCAGTTCTTC.

The sample holds a few counts of this clonotype. The genes are TRBV30 and TRBJ2-7, with a possible D match to TRBD2 (7 bases). V gave up 4 bases and J gave up 3 bases, with 13 bases separating them. The CDR3 consists of 13 residues. Germline V gene lookup returns CDR1 GTSNPN and CDR2 SVGIG (reference sequence). This CDR3 is CAWTRGAVYEQYF. The CDR3 DNA reads TGTGCCTGGACCCGGGGGGCAGTCTACGAGCAGTACTTC.

A few counts support this clonotype. This chain uses TRBV10-3 with TRBJ2-1; 10 bases are shared with TRBD2. Trimming at V came to 5 bases and at J to 4 bases, leaving 8 bases not matched to a gene. The CDR3 is 16 amino acids. CDR1 and CDR2 from the germline V gene are ENHRY and SYGVKD. DNA of the CDR3: TGTGCCATCAGTCAATTTACTAGCGGGGCGTACAATGAGCAGTTCTTC. This codes for CAISQFTSGAYNEQFF.

There are a few counts of this clonotype. CDR3 sequence reads: CAWSPDRMNTEAFF. CDR3 sequence (DNA): TGTGCCTGGAGTCCCGACCGGATGAACACTGAAGCTTTCTTT. The V and J genes are TRBV30 and TRBJ1-1; D gene ambiguous. Looked up from germline, CDR1 is GTSNPN and CDR2 is SVGIG (reference sequence). The V gene lost 2 bases and the J gene lost 0 bases, with 10 bases spanning the gap. CDR3 size: 14 residues. The variable domain in full, completed from reference TRBV30 and TRBJ1-1, reads SQTIHQWPATLVQPVGSPLSLECTVEGTSNPNLYWYRQAAGRGLQLLFYSVGIGQISSEVPQNLSASRPQDRQFILSSKKLLLSDSGFYLCAWSPDRMNTEAFFGQGTRLTVV.

There are many counts of this clonotype. The chain has TRBV20-1 and TRBJ1-1; D remains unclear. The CDR3 has 13 amino acids. The V end lost 6 bases, the J end lost 3 bases, and 14 bases lay between the germline ends. The germline CDR1 and CDR2 sequences are DFQATT and SNEGSKA (reference sequence). This CDR3 is CSATADTDTEAFF. CDR3 nucleotide sequence: TGCAGTGCCACTGCTGATACCGACACTGAAGCTTTCTTT.

The chain links TRBV4-1 to TRBJ1-5; D may be TRBD1 (6 bases). V lost 6 bases and J 4 bases, leaving 13 bases between the germline ends. This CDR3 contains 14 residues. Germline V gene data show CDR1 as MGHRA and CDR2 as YSYEKL. The CDR3 DNA follows: TGCGCCAGCAGACAAATAGGGGGAAATCAGCCCCAGCATTTT. Translating it yields CASRQIGGNQPQHF.

The chain combines TRBV2 with TRBJ2-1, with D perhaps being TRBD1 or TRBD2 (5 bases each). CDR1 is SNHLY and CDR2 is FYNNEI in the germline V gene. This CDR3 has 16 amino acids. V lost 2 bases to trimming and J lost 6 bases, with 17 bases between them. The DNA for the CDR3 is TGTGCCAGCAGTGAAATGAGGACACCTGGGGGCAATGAGCAGTTCTTC. Its translation is CASSEMRTPGGNEQFF.

This clonotype has at least ten counts. The chain has TRBV4-2 and TRBJ2-5, with 9 bases matching TRBD2. The CDR3 consists of 17 residues. Germline CDR1 is LGHNA and CDR2 is YNFKEQ. V dropped 0 bases and J dropped 2; count of bases not matched to a gene: 7. The DNA for the CDR3 is TGTGCCAGCAGCCAAGATTTGGCTAGCGGGAAACAAGAGACCCAGTACTTC. Its translation: CASSQDLASGKQETQYF.

This chain connects TRBV10-2 to TRBJ1-6, with D possibly matching TRBD1 (6 bases). Germline V gene data show CDR1 as WSHSY and CDR2 as SAAADI. The ends were cut back, 7 bases at V and 6 bases at J, with 16 bases in the middle. This CDR3 spans 15 amino acids. CDR3 region: CASTSQGLGNSPLHF. CDR3 bases: TGCGCCAGCACCTCCCAGGGGCTTGGTAATTCACCCCTCCACTTT.

The chain is built from TRBV12-3 or TRBV12-4 and TRBJ2-3; 13 bases match TRBD2. Trimming cost V 5 bases and J 2 bases; bases outside gene matches: 10. The CDR3 contains 18 residues. The CDR3 reads CASSPLATSGGFTDTQYF. CDR3 sequence (DNA): TGTGCCAGCAGTCCGCTCGCGACTAGCGGGGGGTTCACAGATACGCAGTATTTT.

This clonotype has at least ten counts. The chain combines TRBV4-2 with TRBJ2-1; the D is unclear. With 0 bases removed from V and 7 bases from J, the gap between germline ends came to 10 bases. The CDR3 length is 14 residues. The germline gives CDR1 LGHNA, CDR2 YNFKEQ. The CDR3 DNA follows: TGTGCCAGCAGCCAAGATCCTGGAGAGAATGAGCAGTTCTTC. Protein product: CASSQDPGENEQFF.